These 4 T cell receptor beta chains came from one sample sequenced in a study of blood T cell repertoires in COVID-19. TCRdb keeps only in-frame clones here, not all; method: immunoSEQ multiplex PCR. The repertoire holds fewer than 110,000 clones, almost 85% seen once, with approximately 4% in the top ten. The sequencing sample was made of peripheral blood. The receptor set was obtained from a human donor in a cohort sampled during active COVID-19.

The chain joins TRBV7-8 to TRBJ1-1; no firm D call. Germline V gene data show CDR1 as SGHVS and CDR2 as FQNEAQ. The CDR3 totals 15 residues. V was pared by 1 base and J by 0 bases, with 9 bases between. This chain's CDR3 is CASSLDPGMNTEAFF. The CDR3 region has the DNA TGTGCCAGCAGCTTAGACCCGGGTATGAACACTGAAGCTTTCTTT. Filled out from reference TRBV7-8 and TRBJ1-1, the complete variable domain reads GAGVSQSPRYKVAKRGQDVALRCDPISGHVSLFWYQQALGQGPEFLTYFQNEAQLDKSGLPSDRFFAERPEGSVSTLKIQRTQQEDSAVYLCASSLDPGMNTEAFFGQGTRLTVV.

This clone has a single count. The chain links TRBV6-2 or TRBV6-3 to TRBJ2-5, with 9 bases lining up with TRBD1. CDR1 is MNHEY, CDR2 SVGEGT, per germline. The V gene end was trimmed by 5 bases and the J gene end by 5 bases; junction bases not matched to a gene: 9. CDR3 length: 15 residues. The CDR3 region is CASSLETGGRETQYF. The DNA for the CDR3 is TGTGCCAGCAGTCTAGAAACAGGGGGCAGGGAGACCCAGTACTTC.

This clone appeared once. V usage is TRBV6-6 and J usage is TRBJ1-5; 10 bases map to TRBD1. The CDR3 extends over 14 amino acids. CDR1 and CDR2 (germline): MNHNY, SVGAGI (reference sequence). The V and J ends lost 6 bases and 7 bases, in that order; junction bases with no gene match: 6. CDR3 sequence reads: CASSRGTGEQPQHF. CDR3 in DNA: TGTGCCAGCAGCCGAGGGACAGGGGAACAGCCCCAGCATTTT.

The chain recombines TRBV28 with TRBJ2-7, with 16 bases identical to TRBD2. V dropped 6 bases and J dropped 2; count of bases not matched to a gene: 13. Germline loops: CDR1 MDHEN, CDR2 SYDVKM. There are 19 residues in the CDR3. CDR3 DNA sequence: TGTGCCAGCAGGGGGGCTACCGGGACTAGCGGGAGGGTGGCCTACGAGCAGTACGTC. This codes for CASRGATGTSGRVAYEQYV.